This TCR beta chain is drawn from a study of somatic mutations in cytotoxic T cells in rheumatoid arthritis. Study overall: Flow sorting yielded some V beta antibody-stained T-cell populations at nearly 100% purity, among them V beta1+ cells sequenced for TCRB. Study-level results: Slight TRBV07 underrepresentation in rheumatoid arthritis patients went unadjusted for multiple comparisons. Clonality of CD8+ cells rose with age in rheumatoid arthritis patients but not healthy controls.

The V end lost 2 bases, the J end lost 2 bases, and 8 bases lay between the germline ends. Germline V gene lookup returns CDR1 MNHEY and CDR2 SMNVEV (reference sequence). The CDR3 covers 14 residues. This clone appeared once. The antigen is not known. Sequencing used immunoSEQ multiplex PCR; TCRdb keeps in-frame clones, though not all of them. The sample shows tens of thousands of clones, roughly four fifths of them seen only once. The TCR comes from a man aged 35 to 55 in good health. The sample comprised CD8+ T cells sorted from blood. The chain uses TRBV27 and TRBJ2-3; the D is unclear. Here the CDR3 reads CASSLPPPTDTQYF. In nucleotides, the CDR3 is TGTGCCAGCAGTTTACCCCCCCCCACAGATACGCAGTATTTT.